These T cell receptor beta chains were read from a single sample in a study of T cell repertoires in cytomegalovirus infection. These receptors have no identified antigens. TCRdb re-derived calls from the reads in MiXCR, one entry per CDR3 protein. The sample gives roughly 80,000 distinct CDR3 sequences, roughly 40% of which show up once; more than 80% is in the top ten. The sample was CD8+ T cells from cultured PBMCs, taken from culture after CMV antigen stimulation. These receptors came from a human donor in good health (CMV status not recorded). Some clones in this sample may be carry-over from other donors' samples. Each CDR3 is given with its conserved first and last residue. Each record gives: clone size, V gene, D gene, J gene, CDR3 DNA, CDR3 protein. D genes are given only for firm matches. Clone size is not always given. Where it is, it says once, few, many or a class for expanded clones.

abundance: NA; v_gene: TRBV6-1; d_gene: TRBD2; j_gene: TRBJ2-1; CDR3nt: TGTGCCAGCAGTGCCTTGAGCGGGGGGGCATACAATGAGCAGTTCTTC; CDR3aa: CASSALSGGAYNEQFF
abundance: NA; v_gene: TRBV4-2; d_gene: NA; j_gene: TRBJ2-2; CDR3nt: TGTGCCAGCAGCCAAGAAACCGGGACTTCTGGGACCGGGGAGCTGTTTTTT; CDR3aa: CASSQETGTSGTGELFF
abundance: NA; v_gene: TRBV7-2; d_gene: TRBD1; j_gene: TRBJ1-2; CDR3nt: TGTGCCAGCAGCTCATCCATCCCGGGACAGGCCTATGGCTACACCTTC; CDR3aa: CASSSSIPGQAYGYTF
abundance: NA; v_gene: TRBV7-6; d_gene: NA; j_gene: TRBJ2-5; CDR3nt: TGTGCCAGCAGCTTAGGGTTGAGTCAACAAGAGACCCAGTACTTC; CDR3aa: CASSLGLSQQETQYF
abundance: few; v_gene: TRBV27; d_gene: TRBD1; j_gene: TRBJ1-4; CDR3nt: TGTGCCAGCAAAACCCGGGACAGGGGCTATGAAAAACTGTTTTTT; CDR3aa: CASKTRDRGYEKLFF
abundance: NA; v_gene: TRBV7-3; d_gene: NA; j_gene: TRBJ1-2; CDR3nt: TGTGCCAGCAGCGGAGTAGGGCACGGGGGGCGTGGGTTCGACTATGGCTACACCTTC; CDR3aa: CASSGVGHGGRGFDYGYTF
abundance: many; v_gene: TRBV7-2; d_gene: NA; j_gene: TRBJ2-3; CDR3nt: TGTGCCAGCAGCTTAGTCGTCGTTGTTCCTAGCACAGATACGCAGTATTTT; CDR3aa: CASSLVVVVPSTDTQYF
abundance: NA; v_gene: TRBV7-2; d_gene: NA; j_gene: TRBJ1-3; CDR3nt: TGTGCCAGCAGCCCGCTTGGTACTGATATCTCTGGAGACACCATATATTTT; CDR3aa: CASSPLGTDISGDTIYF
abundance: few; v_gene: TRBV6-2/TRBV6-3; d_gene: NA; j_gene: TRBJ2-5; CDR3nt: TGTGCCAGCAGCCATTCGACGGAGACCCAGTACTTC; CDR3aa: CASSHSTETQYF
abundance: once; v_gene: TRBV7-9; d_gene: NA; j_gene: TRBJ1-1; CDR3nt: TGTGCCAGCAGCTTACCGGGTTCGTTTGAAGCTTTCTTT; CDR3aa: CASSLPGSFEAFF
abundance: NA; v_gene: TRBV6-1; d_gene: NA; j_gene: TRBJ1-1; CDR3nt: TGTGCCAGCAGTGAAGCGCCCGGGACGACTGAAGCTTTCTTT; CDR3aa: CASSEAPGTTEAFF
abundance: NA; v_gene: TRBV29-1; d_gene: NA; j_gene: TRBJ2-7; CDR3nt: TGCAGCGTTGAGGGTGGAACCTACGAGCAGTACTTC; CDR3aa: CSVEGGTYEQYF
abundance: NA; v_gene: TRBV20-1; d_gene: NA; j_gene: TRBJ1-2; CDR3nt: TGCAGTGCTAGAGATCTTGAGCGGGTACTAGACGGGATCTATGGCTACACCTTC; CDR3aa: CSARDLERVLDGIYGYTF
abundance: NA; v_gene: TRBV11-2; d_gene: TRBD1; j_gene: TRBJ2-5; CDR3nt: TGTGCCAGCAGCTTAGTTCCCGACAGGGGAGAGACCCAGTACTTC; CDR3aa: CASSLVPDRGETQYF
abundance: once; v_gene: TRBV27; d_gene: NA; j_gene: TRBJ2-2; CDR3nt: TGTGCCAGCAGTAAACGACAGGTGAACACCGGGGAGCTGTTTTTT; CDR3aa: CASSKRQVNTGELFF
abundance: few; v_gene: TRBV20-1; d_gene: TRBD1; j_gene: TRBJ2-7; CDR3nt: TGCAGTGCTAGAGATACAAGGGGACAGGACTACGAGCAGTACTTC; CDR3aa: CSARDTRGQDYEQYF
abundance: many; v_gene: TRBV7-8; d_gene: NA; j_gene: TRBJ1-5; CDR3nt: TGTGCCAGCAGCGCCGGGGGAGGGGGGAATCAGCCCCAGCATTTT; CDR3aa: CASSAGGGGNQPQHF
abundance: NA; v_gene: TRBV7-6; d_gene: TRBD2; j_gene: TRBJ2-5; CDR3nt: TGTGCCAGCAGCTTAGGGGCTAGCGGGGGAACTCAAGAGACCCAGTACTTC; CDR3aa: CASSLGASGGTQETQYF
abundance: NA; v_gene: TRBV7-4; d_gene: NA; j_gene: TRBJ2-3; CDR3nt: TGTGCCAGCAGCTTGGGGGGGCCGAGAGATACGCAGTATTTT; CDR3aa: CASSLGGPRDTQYF
abundance: few; v_gene: TRBV9; d_gene: NA; j_gene: TRBJ1-2; CDR3nt: TGTGCCAGCAGCCCCCAATCGGCCGGGCGGATAGCTAACTATGGCTACACCTTC; CDR3aa: CASSPQSAGRIANYGYTF
abundance: few; v_gene: TRBV20-1; d_gene: NA; j_gene: TRBJ2-7; CDR3nt: TGCAGTGCTAGACCACGCCACGCGATTTCCTACGAGCAGTACTTC; CDR3aa: CSARPRHAISYEQYF
abundance: NA; v_gene: TRBV28; d_gene: TRBD1; j_gene: TRBJ2-7; CDR3nt: TGTGCCAGCAGTTTCCGGACAGGGCCCTACTACGAGCAGTACTTC; CDR3aa: CASSFRTGPYYEQYF
abundance: NA; v_gene: TRBV27; d_gene: TRBD1; j_gene: TRBJ2-7; CDR3nt: TGTGCCAGCAGTCTATACAGGGGGCCCTACGAGCAGTACTTC; CDR3aa: CASSLYRGPYEQYF
abundance: few; v_gene: TRBV6-5; d_gene: TRBD1; j_gene: TRBJ2-6; CDR3nt: TGTGCCAGCAGTTACGGGACAGGCCCCTCTGGGGCCAACGTCCTGACTTTC; CDR3aa: CASSYGTGPSGANVLTF
abundance: NA; v_gene: TRBV2; d_gene: TRBD1; j_gene: TRBJ2-7; CDR3nt: TGTGCCAGCAGTGACAAGGGACAGACGATAAGCTCCTACGAGCAGTACTTC; CDR3aa: CASSDKGQTISSYEQYF
abundance: few; v_gene: TRBV7-8; d_gene: TRBD1; j_gene: TRBJ2-7; CDR3nt: TGTGCCAGCAGCCCCTGGGACAGGGGAGGCGAGCAGTACTTC; CDR3aa: CASSPWDRGGEQYF
abundance: once; v_gene: TRBV6-1; d_gene: NA; j_gene: TRBJ1-5; CDR3nt: TGTGCCAGCAGTTTAAGTTCATATAGCAATCAGCCCCAGCATTTT; CDR3aa: CASSLSSYSNQPQHF
abundance: few; v_gene: TRBV27; d_gene: NA; j_gene: TRBJ2-7; CDR3nt: TGTGCCAGCAGTTTAGCAGTTGGCTACGAGCAGTACTTC; CDR3aa: CASSLAVGYEQYF
abundance: NA; v_gene: TRBV27; d_gene: TRBD2; j_gene: TRBJ2-7; CDR3nt: TGTGCCAGCAGTTCAACTAGCGGGGGTTCTTTCTACGAGCAGTACTTC; CDR3aa: CASSSTSGGSFYEQYF
abundance: NA; v_gene: TRBV11-3; d_gene: TRBD2; j_gene: TRBJ2-7; CDR3nt: TGTGCCAGCTCACCCGGGGGGGGCGAGCAGTACTTC; CDR3aa: CASSPGGGEQYF
abundance: NA; v_gene: TRBV7-7; d_gene: NA; j_gene: TRBJ2-3; CDR3nt: TGTGCTAGCAGCATAGGGGACACAGATACGCAGTATTTT; CDR3aa: CASSIGDTDTQYF
abundance: NA; v_gene: TRBV7-9; d_gene: NA; j_gene: TRBJ1-5; CDR3nt: TGTGCCAGCGGAAGAACGACATCGGCCGACAATCAGCCCCAGCATTTT; CDR3aa: CASGRTTSADNQPQHF
abundance: NA; v_gene: TRBV7-8; d_gene: TRBD1; j_gene: TRBJ1-2; CDR3nt: TGCGCCAGCAGAAAATACAGGGGACTTAACTATGGCTACACCTTC; CDR3aa: CASRKYRGLNYGYTF
abundance: NA; v_gene: TRBV28; d_gene: TRBD1; j_gene: TRBJ2-6; CDR3nt: TGTGCCAGCAAAGACAGGGCTGGGGCCAACGTCCTGACTTTC; CDR3aa: CASKDRAGANVLTF
abundance: NA; v_gene: TRBV5-1; d_gene: TRBD1; j_gene: TRBJ1-5; CDR3nt: TGCGCCAGCAGCCCGAACGACAGGGGGCAGGCGCCCCAGCATTTT; CDR3aa: CASSPNDRGQAPQHF
abundance: few; v_gene: TRBV7-8; d_gene: NA; j_gene: TRBJ2-3; CDR3nt: TGTGCCAGCAGCTTAGCGTTGGCTCGCACAGATACGCAGTATTTT; CDR3aa: CASSLALARTDTQYF
abundance: few; v_gene: TRBV27; d_gene: NA; j_gene: TRBJ1-2; CDR3nt: TGTGCCAGCAGTTCCACGTTAGAAGCTACCTATGGCTACACCTTC; CDR3aa: CASSSTLEATYGYTF
abundance: NA; v_gene: TRBV19; d_gene: NA; j_gene: TRBJ2-3; CDR3nt: TGTGCCAGTAGTATTGAGGGTCCTTCTAGCACAGATACGCAGTATTTT; CDR3aa: CASSIEGPSSTDTQYF
abundance: NA; v_gene: TRBV6-6; d_gene: NA; j_gene: TRBJ2-1; CDR3nt: TGTGCCAGCAGTGGAGGTAGAGGGGGTAGCTACAATGAGCAGTTCTTC; CDR3aa: CASSGGRGGSYNEQFF
abundance: NA; v_gene: TRBV28; d_gene: NA; j_gene: TRBJ2-3; CDR3nt: TGTGCCACCCACTTGGGGGTCGCAGATACGCAGTATTTT; CDR3aa: CATHLGVADTQYF
abundance: NA; v_gene: TRBV29-1; d_gene: TRBD1; j_gene: TRBJ1-2; CDR3nt: TGCAGCGTTGAAGAACCCCACAGGGGGCTGACTCCGGGCTACACCTTC; CDR3aa: CSVEEPHRGLTPGYTF
abundance: NA; v_gene: TRBV5-6; d_gene: NA; j_gene: TRBJ1-5; CDR3nt: TGTGCCAGCAGCTTCGGGCCCCAAGCCACTCAGCCCCAGCATTTT; CDR3aa: CASSFGPQATQPQHF
abundance: NA; v_gene: TRBV6-5; d_gene: TRBD2; j_gene: TRBJ2-1; CDR3nt: TGTGCCAGCACCCTCAGCGGGGGTCCTAGGTACAATGAGCAGTTCTTC; CDR3aa: CASTLSGGPRYNEQFF
abundance: NA; v_gene: TRBV12-3/TRBV12-4; d_gene: TRBD1; j_gene: TRBJ2-1; CDR3nt: TGTGCCAGCAGTCCGGGACAGGGGGTGTCCAATGAGCAGTTCTTC; CDR3aa: CASSPGQGVSNEQFF
abundance: NA; v_gene: TRBV5-1; d_gene: NA; j_gene: TRBJ2-2; CDR3nt: TGCGCCAGCAGCTCTCGAGTTGGGGCGACCGGGGAGCTGTTTTTT; CDR3aa: CASSSRVGATGELFF
abundance: few; v_gene: TRBV4-1; d_gene: TRBD2; j_gene: TRBJ2-3; CDR3nt: TGCGCCAGCAGCCAAGATTTGAAAGCGGGGGGAAACACAGATACGCAGTATTTT; CDR3aa: CASSQDLKAGGNTDTQYF